The rows below give T cell receptor beta chains drawn from one sample of a study of Ad26.COV2.S vaccination and SARS-CoV-2 variants. Here immunoSEQ multiplex PCR was the method, and the copy in TCRdb shows in-frame clones only, minus some. The sample shows 450,000 to 550,000 clones, 75% to 90% of them seen only once. Sequencing was performed on peripheral blood, taken in a trial of Ad26.COV2.S vaccine versus placebo. Receptors originate from a person between 18 and 65 years old who received the Ad26.COV2.S COVID-19 vaccine or a placebo. CDR3s include the opening cysteine and the closing phenylalanine or tryptophan. D genes are given only for firm matches. For some rows the clone size is stated as once, few or many, or as a class when expanded; others skip it.

- once 11 TRBJ1-2 TRBV6-1 CASSEGRGYTF TGTGCCAGCAGTGAAGGGAGGGGCTACACCTTC
- - 16 TRBJ2-6 TRBV4-3 CASSQEPGSGANVLTF TGCGCCAGCAGCCAAGAACCCGGGTCAGGGGCCAACGTCCTGACTTTC
- - 14 TRBJ2-1 TRBV10-3 CAISDSLEVNEQFF TGTGCCATCAGTGATTCACTAGAGGTAAATGAGCAGTTCTTC
TRBD2 - 20 TRBJ2-5 TRBV6-2/TRBV6-3 CASSFPVYGTSGRTQETQYF TGTGCCAGCAGTTTCCCCGTCTACGGGACTAGCGGGAGGACCCAAGAGACCCAGTACTTC
- once 14 TRBJ2-5 TRBV27 CASSLYSTTETQYF TGTGCCAGCAGTTTATATTCTACGACAGAGACCCAGTACTTC
TRBD1 - 16 TRBJ2-3 TRBV28 CASEVAGTGITDTQYF TGTGCCAGCGAAGTTGCAGGGACAGGGATTACAGATACGCAGTATTTT
- - 14 TRBJ2-7 TRBV7-2 CASSSSRVSYEQYF TGTGCCAGCAGCTCATCACGAGTCTCCTACGAGCAGTACTTC
- - 14 TRBJ2-3 TRBV5-1 CASSPGTNTDTQYF TGCGCCAGCAGCCCAGGGACGAACACAGATACGCAGTATTTT
- - 13 TRBJ1-2 TRBV5-1 CASSSPGAYGYTF TGCGCCAGCAGCTCTCCCGGGGCATATGGCTACACCTTC
- - 13 TRBJ1-1 TRBV5-1 CASNYVGDTEAFF TGCGCCAGCAATTACGTGGGGGATACTGAAGCTTTCTTT
- - 12 TRBJ1-1 TRBV19 CATTHRRTEAFF TGTGCCACCACACATCGACGCACTGAAGCTTTCTTT
- - 15 TRBJ1-1 TRBV4-3 CASSQVWQENTEAFF TGCGCCAGCAGCCAAGTATGGCAGGAGAACACTGAAGCTTTCTTT
- - 12 TRBJ1-1 TRBV6-6 CASSWPNTEAFF TGTGCCAGCAGTTGGCCGAACACTGAAGCTTTCTTT
- - 16 TRBJ1-2 TRBV9 CASSPQWTAPVGGYTF TGTGCCAGCAGCCCGCAATGGACAGCCCCAGTCGGTGGCTACACCTTC
- - 13 TRBJ2-1 TRBV11-2 CASSYRSYNEQFF TGTGCCAGCAGCTACCGCTCCTACAATGAGCAGTTCTTC
- - 15 TRBJ2-1 TRBV21-1 CASSKRQTHGNEQFF TGTGCCAGCAGCAAGAGACAAACCCACGGCAATGAGCAGTTCTTC
- - 14 TRBJ2-7 TRBV2 CASTGRTGTGEQYF TGTGCCAGCACCGGGAGGACAGGGACGGGCGAGCAGTACTTC
TRBD2 once 15 TRBJ2-1 TRBV18 CASSPPTSGAFEQFF TGTGCCAGCTCACCACCTACTAGCGGGGCTTTTGAGCAGTTCTTC
- - 14 TRBJ2-1 TRBV4-1 CASSLQPRIDGEFF TGCGCCAGCAGCCTCCAGCCCCGCATAGACGGGGAGTTCTTC
TRBD2 - 17 TRBJ2-3 TRBV9 CASSVGLAGGPGDTQYF TGTGCCAGCAGCGTGGGACTAGCGGGAGGGCCGGGAGATACGCAGTATTTT
- once 15 TRBJ2-1 TRBV4-2 CASSQGVGQYNEQFF TGTGCCAGCAGCCAAGGCGTGGGGCAGTACAATGAGCAGTTCTTC
TRBD2 - 16 TRBJ2-3 TRBV28 CASSVLLAGGQDTQYF TGTGCCAGCAGTGTTTTACTAGCGGGAGGTCAGGATACGCAGTATTTT
- - 12 TRBJ1-3 TRBV29-1 CSVEDWGNTIYF TGCAGCGTTGAAGATTGGGGAAACACCATATATTTT
- once 15 TRBJ2-5 TRBV5-1 CASSLSDFAQETQYF TGCGCCAGCAGCTTGTCGGACTTCGCCCAAGAGACCCAGTACTTC
- few 15 TRBJ2-7 TRBV5-6 CASSLVETSMYEQYF TGTGCCAGCAGCTTGGTGGAAACAAGCATGTACGAGCAGTACTTC
- - 13 TRBJ2-1 TRBV6-5 CASSRDSYNEQFF TGTGCAAGCAGCCGGGACTCCTACAATGAGCAGTTCTTC
TRBD1 - 14 TRBJ1-2 TRBV29-1 CSVDPGTGAYGYTF TGCAGCGTTGATCCCGGGACAGGGGCCTATGGCTACACCTTC
- - 14 TRBJ2-1 TRBV5-1 CASSDSRSYNEQFF TGCGCCAGCTCGGACTCGCGATCCTACAATGAGCAGTTCTTC
- - 17 TRBJ1-4 TRBV28 CASSLIGAHGRGEKLFF TGTGCCAGCAGTTTAATTGGGGCCCACGGGCGCGGTGAAAAACTGTTTTTT
- - 16 TRBJ1-6 TRBV6-1 CASSEAGGRINSPLHF TGTGCCAGCAGTGAAGCGGGGGGAAGGATTAATTCACCCCTCCACTTT
- - 14 TRBJ1-1 TRBV11-3 CASSLNRVGTEAFF TGTGCCAGCAGCTTAAACAGGGTGGGGACTGAAGCTTTCTTT
- - 13 TRBJ1-6 TRBV30 CAWTLDSYSPLHF TGTGCCTGGACCCTGGACAGCTATTCACCCCTCCACTTT
- - 16 TRBJ1-6 TRBV11-3 CASSSDGRSYNSPLHF TGTGCCAGCAGCTCGGACGGACGGTCTTATAATTCACCCCTCCACTTT
- - 13 TRBJ2-2 TRBV19 CASSTSRVGELFF TGTGCCAGTAGTACCTCCAGGGTCGGGGAGCTGTTTTTT
- - 14 TRBJ2-5 TRBV6-5 CASSHTGSGETQYF TGTGCCAGCAGTCACACAGGCTCCGGGGAGACCCAGTACTTC
TRBD2 - 17 TRBJ2-1 TRBV7-9 CASSLGLAGPYYNEQFF TGTGCCAGCAGCTTAGGCCTAGCGGGACCCTATTACAATGAGCAGTTCTTC
- - 14 TRBJ2-3 TRBV12-5 CASGLILNSDTQYF TGTGCTAGTGGTTTGATCCTCAACTCAGATACGCAGTATTTT
- few 13 TRBJ1-5 TRBV5-6 CASSSEGVQPQHF TGTGCCAGCAGCTCCGAGGGGGTTCAGCCCCAGCATTTT
- - 14 TRBJ2-7 TRBV9 CASSVMGNVNEQYF TGTGCCAGCAGCGTAATGGGGAATGTGAACGAGCAGTACTTC
- - 13 TRBJ1-2 TRBV19 CASSIEGLGGYTF TGTGCCAGTAGTATAGAGGGTTTGGGCGGCTACACCTTC
- - 15 TRBJ2-1 TRBV28 CASSLSSGVYNEQFF TGTGCCAGCAGTTTGTCTTCCGGCGTATACAATGAGCAGTTCTTC
- few 12 TRBJ2-7 TRBV20-1 CSASQTSYEQYF TGCAGTGCTAGTCAGACTTCCTACGAGCAGTACTTC